This note documents a single TCR beta chain sequence. V was pared by 4 bases and J by 7 bases, with 18 bases between. The length of the CDR3 is 15 residues. Germline V gene lookup returns CDR1 SGHDT and CDR2 YYEEEE. This specimen belongs to a study of blood T cell repertoires in COVID-19. Study in general: Collection of acute and convalescent COVID-19 samples took place in the United States, Italy and Spain. Nucleic acid was either cDNA or gDNA, and it came from T cells, B-cell-depleted T cells, or PBMCs.

Original processing notes: Amplification of reference gene primers was used by the study to estimate nucleated cell counts. The data were produced by immunoSEQ multiplex PCR, yet TCRdb's version contains in-frame clones alone and is incomplete. The DNA was the basis for D and trimming; V, J and clone size are from that table. The repertoire holds fewer than 250,000 clones, with roughly four fifths as singletons. The chain links TRBV5-6 to TRBJ2-1, with TRBD2 as a possible D gene (7 bases). Material for sequencing was peripheral blood. The sequence derives from a woman between 45 and 60 years old with acute or convalescent COVID-19. The CDR3 reads CASSKTGRGWNEQFF. The CDR3 DNA sequence: TGTGCCAGCAGCAAAACAGGGAGGGGTTGGAATGAGCAGTTCTTC.